The clone carrying this TCR beta chain was seen at least ten times. Antigen: not known. These data originate in a study of CD8 T cells in ankylosing spondylitis. Study-wide points: About 8 highly homologous variants made up a TCR beta motif, and this motif appeared characteristic of ankylosing spondylitis blood. Disease-linked clones were found to be CD8+ and relatively rare in peripheral blood. Disease-linked clones reportedly concentrated significantly in matched ankylosing spondylitis synovial fluid.

Quantitative 5'-RACE with molecular barcodes generated TCR beta libraries. TCRdb reanalysed the 5' RACE reads using MiXCR and keeps one entry per CDR3 protein. The sample holds approximately 130,000 distinct CDR3 sequences; over 7% are singletons and the top ten take 2.5% to 4%. Sequencing used blood, either unsorted or a sorted T cell fraction (not recorded which). This TCR was sampled from a male donor with ankylosing spondylitis or in good health (not recorded which).

The CDR3 loop is CASSPGQGSYNEQFF. The CDR3, as DNA: TGCGCCAGCAGCCCGGGACAGGGGTCCTACAATGAGCAGTTCTTC. This chain links TRBV5-1 with TRBJ2-1; 10 nucleotides agree with TRBD1. The germline gives CDR1 SGHRS, CDR2 YFSETQ. This CDR3 contains 15 residues. The V segment lost 4 bases and the J segment 1 base; nucleotides outside the gene matches: 2.